Below, 30 T cell receptor beta chains from the same sample are listed, as sequenced in a study of cytomegalovirus exposure and HLA in healthy donors. PCR involved 60 Vbeta and 13 Jbeta primers. The data were produced by immunoSEQ multiplex PCR, yet TCRdb's version contains in-frame clones alone and is incomplete. Among fewer than 200,000 clones, around 82% were seen once, and the ten largest hold around 5.4%. The sequenced sample was PBMCs. Receptors originate from a man between 35 and 55 years old in good health and CMV-seronegative.

The V and J genes are TRBV4-1 and TRBJ1-1; 8 bases are shared with TRBD1. Germline CDR1 and CDR2: MGHRA and YSYEKL. This CDR3 region has 17 residues. V trimming: 3 bases; J trimming: 3 bases; junction bases outside the gene matches: 12. The CDR3 nucleotides read TGCGCCAGCAGCCATAACCGATGGGGACAGGCGGACACTGAAGCTTTCTTT. Translation gives CASSHNRWGQADTEAFF.

V gene TRBV27 combines with J gene TRBJ2-1; TRBD1 aligns across 9 bases. Unmatched junction bases numbered 6, after V lost 6 bases and J lost 6 bases. This CDR3 spans 14 amino acids. In germline, CDR1 is MNHEY, CDR2 SMNVEV (reference sequence). The DNA for the CDR3 is TGTGCCAGCAGCGGGACAGGGAGGTTCAATGAGCAGTTCTTC. This codes for CASSGTGRFNEQFF.

The sample holds a few counts of this clone. The rearrangement uses TRBV30 and TRBJ2-1, with 7 bases fitting TRBD2. Trimming at V came to 2 bases and at J to 6 bases, leaving 4 bases not matched to a gene. This CDR3 is 13 amino acids long. Germline CDR1 and CDR2: GTSNPN and SVGIG (reference sequence). CDR3 amino acids: CAWSFGGSNEQFF. CDR3 DNA sequence: TGTGCCTGGAGTTTCGGCGGGAGCAATGAGCAGTTCTTC.

The rearrangement joins TRBV6-6 to TRBJ1-1; D gene ambiguous. V lost 5 bases, J lost 1 base, and 14 bases lay in between. Germline V gene data show CDR1 as MNHNY and CDR2 as SVGAGI (reference sequence). The CDR3 is 15 residues long. The DNA of the CDR3 is TGTGCCAGCAGTCCTTATGGACGGGGGAACACTGAAGCTTTCTTT. It specifies CASSPYGRGNTEAFF.

The chain joins TRBV19 to TRBJ1-1; the D gene is possibly TRBD1 (5 bases). There are 14 residues in the CDR3. Germline lookup yields CDR1 LNHDA and CDR2 SQIVND (reference sequence). V was clipped by 3 bases and J by 10 bases, with 18 bases between them. The CDR3: CASSMTDQLVGAFF. The CDR3 DNA sequence: TGTGCCAGTAGTATGACAGACCAACTCGTAGGAGCTTTCTTT.

This chain connects TRBV4-3 to TRBJ1-2; 10 bases are a match to TRBD1. CDR1 and CDR2 from the germline V gene are LGHNA and YSLEER. V lost 2 bases and J lost 4; bases outside the gene matches: 4. This CDR3 has 15 residues. In DNA form, the CDR3 reads TGCGCCAGCAGCCAATCCCGGACAGGGGGCTATGGCTACACCTTC. It specifies CASSQSRTGGYGYTF.

The chain couples TRBV27 to TRBJ1-4; tentative D call: TRBD1 (5 bases). Germline V gene data show CDR1 as MNHEY and CDR2 as SMNVEV (reference sequence). The ends were cut back, 3 bases at V and 8 bases at J, with 16 bases in the middle. This CDR3 has 15 residues. For the CDR3, the DNA is TGTGCCAGCAGTTTTGGGGGGAGACTATTGGAAAAACTGTTTTTT. It yields the protein CASSFGGRLLEKLFF. Variable domain in full (rest from reference TRBV27 and TRBJ1-4): EAQVTQNPRYLITVTGKKLTVTCSQNMNHEYMSWYRQDPGLGLRQIYYSMNVEVTDKGDVPEGYKVSRKEKRNFPLILESPSPNQTSLYFCASSFGGRLLEKLFFGSGTQLSVL.

The chain employs TRBV5-6 and TRBJ1-3; TRBD1 might be the D (6 bases). This CDR3 has 14 residues. Trimming took off 2 bases at V and 0 bases at J, with 6 bases between the two ends. Germline lookup yields CDR1 SGHDT and CDR2 YYEEEE. CDR3 in DNA: TGTGCCAGCAGCTTACAGGGCTCTGGAAACACCATATATTTT. Its translation is CASSLQGSGNTIYF. The whole variable domain, remainder taken from reference TRBV5-6 and TRBJ1-3, is DAGVTQSPTHLIKTRGQQVTLRCSPKSGHDTVSWYQQALGQGPQFIFQYYEEEERQRGNFPDRFSGHQFPNYSSELNVNALLLGDSALYLCASSLQGSGNTIYFGEGSWLTVV.

The chain couples TRBV7-9 to TRBJ1-4, with D unclear. V was pared by 7 bases and J by 3 bases, with 12 bases between. Germline V gives CDR1 SEHNR, CDR2 FQNEAQ (reference sequence). The CDR3 consists of 14 residues. The DNA for the CDR3 is TGTGCCAGCACGGATCGACGGGCTAATGAAAAACTGTTTTTT. Encoded protein: CASTDRRANEKLFF.

The V call is TRBV4-1, the J call TRBJ1-5; 9 bases map to TRBD1. The CDR3 loop spans 16 amino acids. Looked up from germline, CDR1 is MGHRA and CDR2 is YSYEKL. V lost 1 base, J lost 9 bases, and 10 bases stayed unmatched. This CDR3 reads CASSQGWTGAWWPQHF. As DNA, the CDR3 is TGCGCCAGCAGCCAAGGGTGGACAGGGGCTTGGTGGCCCCAGCATTTT.

V usage is TRBV29-1 and J usage is TRBJ2-1, with 15 positions matching TRBD2. Germline V gene sequence: CDR1 SQVTM, CDR2 ANQGSEA. The CDR3 covers 17 residues. V was clipped by 4 bases and J by 0 bases; unmatched bases: 4. The CDR3: CSVVGTSGRSSYNEQFF. The CDR3 DNA sequence: TGCAGCGTTGTGGGGACTAGCGGGAGGAGCTCCTACAATGAGCAGTTCTTC.

The CDR3 region has the DNA TGCGCCAGCAGCCGGGACAGGGACAATGAGCAGTTCTTC. Translation: CASSRDRDNEQFF. The chain joins TRBV10-1 to TRBJ2-1; 9 nucleotides line up with TRBD1. Germline V gene lookup returns CDR1 WNHNN and CDR2 SYGVQD (reference sequence). Trimming removed 6 bases from V and 5 bases from J; junction bases left unmatched: 2. The CDR3 is made up of 13 amino acids.

The chain recombines TRBV5-1 with TRBJ1-4; D remains ambiguous. The germline gives CDR1 SGHRS, CDR2 YFSETQ. The CDR3 sequence is 15 residues long. V was trimmed by 0 bases and J by 0 bases, leaving 6 bases between them. The CDR3 DNA is TGCGCCAGCAGCTTGGAACGGTCAACTAATGAAAAACTGTTTTTT. Its protein product is CASSLERSTNEKLFF.

The V gene is TRBV5-4, the J gene TRBJ2-1; D is unclear. V was clipped by 2 bases and J by 7 bases, with 7 bases between them. Germline CDR1 reads SGHNT; CDR2 reads YYREEE (reference sequence). The CDR3 covers 12 residues. CDR3 region: CASSFSWNEQFF. The CDR3 DNA sequence: TGTGCCAGCAGCTTTAGTTGGAATGAGCAGTTCTTC.

This chain links TRBV10-1 with TRBJ2-7; 9 bases are a match to TRBD1. Germline V gene data show CDR1 as WNHNN and CDR2 as SYGVQD (reference sequence). This CDR3 spans 15 amino acids. The junction had 0 bases not matched to a gene; V was cut back by 0 bases and J by 0 bases. The CDR3 DNA reads as TGCGCCAGCAGTGAGTCGACAGGGGGCTCCTACGAGCAGTACTTC. Protein product: CASSESTGGSYEQYF.

This rearrangement joins TRBV19 to TRBJ1-2; TRBD1 might be the D (5 bases). This CDR3 region has 14 residues. CDR1 is LNHDA and CDR2 is SQIVND in the germline V gene (reference sequence). V was shortened by 7 bases and J by 7 bases, with 19 bases between the two germline ends. CDR3 region: CASTQLTGSGGYTF. CDR3 coding DNA: TGTGCCAGTACTCAACTAACAGGCTCCGGTGGCTACACCTTC.

The chain combines TRBV5-1 with TRBJ2-5, with a weak D call TRBD2 (5 bases). V was pared by 0 bases and J by 3 bases, with 18 bases between. CDR1 SGHRS and CDR2 YFSETQ come from the germline V gene. The CDR3 loop spans 17 amino acids. DNA of the CDR3: TGCGCCAGCAGCTTGGTAGGACTGTCCCGTTCTAAAGAGACCCAGTACTTC. Translated, it gives CASSLVGLSRSKETQYF.

This sequence joins TRBV9 and TRBJ2-6; 7 bases are a match to TRBD2. CDR3 length equals 18 residues. Trimming cost V 3 bases and J 0 bases; bases outside gene matches: 9. Germline lookup yields CDR1 SGDLS and CDR2 YYNGEE. CDR3 DNA: TGTGCCAGCAGCGCCCGGGGGGAATTTAGCTCTGGGGCCAACGTCCTGACTTTC. Its protein product is CASSARGEFSSGANVLTF.

This sequence joins TRBV7-8 and TRBJ2-1; D call uncertain. The V and J ends lost 5 bases and 4 bases respectively, with 12 bases between them. Germline V CDR1 and CDR2: SGHVS, FQNEAQ. The CDR3 has 14 residues. CDR3 DNA: TGTGCCAGCAGCGCCGCGACACTTTACAATGAGCAGTTCTTC. Translation gives CASSAATLYNEQFF.

The rearrangement joins TRBV30 to TRBJ1-3; unclear D gene. The CDR3 is made up of 15 amino acids. Germline CDR1 GTSNPN, CDR2 SVGIG (reference sequence). The germline V and J ends were trimmed by 8 bases and 0 bases, with 17 bases remaining between them. The CDR3 coding sequence is TGTGCCCAATCCAATGGCGGAACCTCTGGAAACACCATATATTTT. This translates into CAQSNGGTSGNTIYF.

The V call is TRBV6-1, the J call TRBJ1-4; 8 bases match TRBD1. Germline CDR1 MNHNS, CDR2 SASEGT. This CDR3 is built from 14 residues. With 2 bases clipped from V and 7 bases from J, the junction kept 3 bases outside the gene matches. CDR3 protein: CASSENRGGEKLFF. CDR3 DNA sequence: TGTGCCAGCAGTGAAAACAGGGGGGGTGAAAAACTGTTTTTT.

This clone was detected only a few times. J is TRBJ2-1 and V is TRBV5-1, with 9 positions matching TRBD1. This CDR3 has 13 residues. The V gene end was trimmed by 4 bases and the J gene end by 10 bases; junction bases not matched to a gene: 6. Germline lookup yields CDR1 SGHRS and CDR2 YFSETQ. CDR3 sequence reads: CASSDHRGHEQFF. DNA of the CDR3: TGCGCCAGCAGCGACCACAGGGGGCACGAGCAGTTCTTC.

The rearrangement uses TRBV9 and TRBJ1-5; possible D gene TRBD1, 5 bases. V lost 4 bases and J 9 bases, leaving 14 bases between the germline ends. The CDR3 totals 13 residues. Germline CDR1 is SGDLS and CDR2 is YYNGEE. In DNA, the CDR3 is TGTGCCAGCAGCCCGGGGGGTGTAGGGCCCCAGCATTTT. Its protein is CASSPGGVGPQHF. The entire variable domain, with the rest obtained from reference TRBV9 and TRBJ1-5, is as follows: DSGVTQTPKHLITATGQRVTLRCSPRSGDLSVYWYQQSLDQGLQFLIQYYNGEERAKGNILERFSAQQFPDLHSELNLSSLELGDSALYFCASSPGGVGPQHFGDGTRLSIL.

V usage is TRBV7-3 and J usage is TRBJ2-1; 11 bases fit TRBD1. Germline lookup yields CDR1 SGHTA and CDR2 FQGTGA. Trimming at V came to 3 bases and at J to 5 bases, leaving 0 bases not matched to a gene. The length of the CDR3 is 14 residues. The DNA of the CDR3 is TGTGCCAGCAGCTTGGACAGGGGGCACAATGAGCAGTTCTTC. As protein: CASSLDRGHNEQFF.

The chain recombines TRBV4-1 with TRBJ2-1; the D gene is possibly TRBD1 (5 bases). The CDR3 covers 12 residues. In germline, CDR1 is MGHRA, CDR2 YSYEKL. V was pared by 2 bases and J by 7 bases, with 6 bases between. The CDR3 reads CASSQRGNEQFF. In DNA, the CDR3 is TGCGCCAGCAGCCAAAGGGGAAATGAGCAGTTCTTC.

The chain links TRBV27 to TRBJ2-7, with TRBD1 as a possible D gene (5 bases). Between the trimmed V and J ends, which lost 6 bases and 2 bases, there was a span of 17 bases. Germline V gene lookup returns CDR1 MNHEY and CDR2 SMNVEV (reference sequence). There are 15 residues in the CDR3. The CDR3 here is CASSSLGEVAYEQYF. In DNA, the CDR3 is TGTGCCAGCAGCAGTTTAGGGGAAGTTGCCTACGAGCAGTACTTC.

The chain employs TRBV19 and TRBJ1-1, with 8 bases fitting TRBD1. Trimming removed 6 bases from V and 4 bases from J; junction bases left unmatched: 4. This CDR3 contains 13 residues. Germline CDR1 reads LNHDA; CDR2 reads SQIVND (reference sequence). The CDR3 region has the DNA TGTGCCAGTAGGAGGACAGGGCTCACTGAAGCTTTCTTT. Translating gives CASRRTGLTEAFF.

In its sample, this clone was seen a few times. The chain uses TRBV7-2 and TRBJ2-1, with D perhaps matching TRBD2 (6 bases). This CDR3 has 15 residues. Germline V gene lookup returns CDR1 SGHTA and CDR2 FQGNSA. The ends were cut back, 4 bases at V and 4 bases at J, with 14 bases in the middle. The chain's CDR3 is CASSSNGGPYNEQFF. Here the CDR3 DNA reads TGTGCCAGCAGCTCTAACGGGGGACCTTACAATGAGCAGTTCTTC.

This clone was counted a few times. The rearrangement uses TRBV7-8 and TRBJ2-7, with D perhaps matching TRBD2 (5 bases). The V end lost 6 bases, the J end lost 2 bases, and 11 bases lay between the germline ends. The CDR3 loop spans 13 amino acids. The germline gives CDR1 SGHVS, CDR2 FQNEAQ. CDR3 nucleotide sequence: TGTGCCAGCAGTATTAGCGAGACCTACGAGCAGTACTTC. It translates to CASSISETYEQYF.

In its sample, this clone was seen once. The gene calls are TRBV19 and TRBJ2-7, with TRBD1 as a possible D gene (7 bases). The CDR3 spans 14 residues. V gave up 8 bases and J gave up 3 bases, with 17 bases separating them. Germline CDR1 reads LNHDA; CDR2 reads SQIVND (reference sequence). CDR3 sequence: CASAAGTAFYEQYF. CDR3 nucleotide sequence: TGTGCCAGTGCGGCGGGGACAGCCTTCTACGAGCAGTACTTC.